A selection of T cell receptor beta chains follows, all from one sample in a study of blood T cell repertoires in COVID-19. Data came from immunoSEQ multiplex PCR; TCRdb stores just in-frame clones and leaves some out. The sample consists of roughly 180,000 clones, 82% of them appearing once. Sequencing used PBMCs or T cells enriched from blood (not recorded which). The receptors come from a man in his fifties or sixties who had recovered from COVID-19. Each CDR3 is given without its conserved first and last residue.

>TRBV29-1
SAATAGDTEAF
>TRBV25-1
ASSGGPSSYEQY
>TRBV6-5
ASSRGYEQY
>TRBV7-2
ASSLAAGNTDTQY
>TRBV5-1
ASSLSAGGSSYEQY
>TRBV30
AWSPTTGRSGYT
>TRBV6-5
ASSYLQLSNSPLH
>TRBV29-1
SAGGASGTNEQF
>TRBV5-1
ASSQGSRTHYGYT
>TRBV5-1
ASSLSSGANVLT
>TRBV28
ASRARGNGELF
>TRBV19
ASSSGTGAHSPSGANVLT
>TRBV7-7
ASSPLGSGRGETQY
>TRBV5-4
ASSTLQGASYNEQF
>TRBV5-4
ASSLGTGGGIGELF
>TRBV5-8
ASTPTLTVGKLF
>TRBV5-4
ASSTGQDTDTQY
>TRBV7-6
ASKGTGTVGELF
>TRBV18
ASSLRTGSQPQH
>TRBV5-1
ASSLYRGLGNEQF
>TRBV7-9
ASSLAAGNEKLF
>TRBV30
AWSPDTSTNYGYT
>TRBV7-3
ASSPMAGGWYEQY
>TRBV7-9
ASSLGGSEGYQPQH